The 22 T cell receptor beta chains below come from one sample, sequenced in a study of metastatic and nonmetastatic thyroid tumors. TCRdb re-called clones from the PCR reads using MiXCR. Of 21,000 or so clones listed, approximately 11% are singletons. Each patient went into thyroid surgery without having received any treatment. Specimen: blood. These receptors came from a female donor with papillary thyroid cancer or a benign thyroid nodule (not recorded which). Some clones in this sample may be carry-over from other donors' samples.

This clone was counted only a few times. The V gene is TRBV28, the J gene TRBJ2-7; no definite D call. Germline V gene lookup returns CDR1 MDHEN and CDR2 SYDVKM. Trimming took 6 bases from V and 7 from J, leaving 7 bases between them. The CDR3 sequence is 10 residues long. DNA of the CDR3: TGTGCCAGCAGGGGGAAAGAGCAGTACTTC. This sequence encodes CASRGKEQYF.

The V gene is TRBV28, the J gene TRBJ2-7; 9 bases align to TRBD1. Germline CDR1 reads MDHEN; CDR2 reads SYDVKM. Trimming at V came to 5 bases and at J to 6 bases, leaving 11 bases not matched to a gene. The CDR3 is 15 residues long. For the CDR3, the DNA is TGTGCCAGCAGTAACTGGACAGGGGACCCTACCGAGCAGTACTTC. Encoded protein: CASSNWTGDPTEQYF.

This clone was seen repeatedly, ten times or more. Other DNA variants within this sample encode the same CDR3. The rearrangement links TRBV5-1 to TRBJ2-2, with TRBD1 matching 10 bases. The CDR3 is 16 residues long. V gave up 5 bases and J gave up 4 bases; unmatched junction bases: 8. The V gene's germline CDR1 is SGHRS and CDR2 YFSETQ. The CDR3 loop is CASSFRQGAFTGELFF. The CDR3 DNA follows: TGCGCCAGCAGTTTCCGACAGGGGGCTTTCACCGGGGAGCTGTTTTTT.

This clone was counted ten times or more. This sequence joins TRBV4-1 and TRBJ2-7; D unclear. Germline values: CDR1 MGHRA, CDR2 YSYEKL. Trimming stripped 4 bases from V and 3 bases from J, with 13 bases between. The CDR3 is made up of 14 amino acids. This CDR3 is CASSPASGLYEQYF. CDR3 nucleotides: TGCGCCAGCAGCCCGGCCTCCGGCCTCTACGAGCAGTACTTC.

This clone was counted ten times or more. In nucleotides, the CDR3 is TGTGCCAGCAGCTCCCGTGACCGGGAAGCCAAAAACATTCAGTACTTC. It encodes CASSSRDREAKNIQYF. This rearrangement joins TRBV13 to TRBJ2-4, with a tentative D call TRBD2 (5 bases). This CDR3 region has 16 residues. Germline lookup yields CDR1 PRHDT and CDR2 FYEKMQ (reference sequence). V was shortened by 4 bases and J by 0 bases, with 13 bases between the two germline ends.

This clone showed up just a few times. An end of the junction differs from the germline gene, which may be a read error. Other DNA sequences of this sample code for an identical CDR3. This chain links TRBV4-2 with TRBJ2-3, with TRBD2 matching 11 bases. Germline CDR1 reads LGHNA; CDR2 reads YNFKEQ. The CDR3 has 19 residues. The CDR3, as DNA: TGTGCCAGCAGCCCCGATCCTTATTATAGCGGGAGGGCCGGTCGTACGCAGTACTTT. It codes for CASSPDPYYSGRAGRTQYF.

Ten or more counts support this clone. The rearrangement uses TRBV19 and TRBJ1-5; TRBD1 matches 8 bases. CDR3 size: 15 residues. Germline-derived CDR1 and CDR2 are LNHDA and SQIVND (reference sequence). Losses at the gene ends were 7 bases for V and 6 bases for J; bases not matched to a gene: 11. The CDR3 nucleotides read TGTGCCAGTATGGGGGACAGGTCACCGGGTCAGCCCCAGCATTTT. Its protein is CASMGDRSPGQPQHF.

In its sample, this clone was seen many times. This chain connects TRBV20-1 to TRBJ2-6, with TRBD1 matching over 7 bases. CDR1 is DFQATT, CDR2 SNEGSKA, per germline (reference sequence). There are 19 residues in the CDR3. J gave up 0 bases and V 6 bases, and 17 bases lay outside the gene matches. The CDR3 sequence is CSATTGAGGGYSGANVLTF. The CDR3 DNA reads as TGCAGTGCAACAACAGGCGCAGGGGGTGGTTACTCTGGGGCCAACGTCCTGACTTTC.

There are many counts of this clone. This chain connects TRBV6-1 to TRBJ2-3, with D possibly matching TRBD1 (5 bases). Trimming pared 7 bases from V and 0 bases from J, leaving 11 bases between. The CDR3 covers 14 residues. Germline V lookup: CDR1 MNHNS, CDR2 SASEGT. CDR3: CASTYGQSTDTQYF. CDR3 in DNA: TGTGCCAGCACCTACGGACAAAGCACAGATACGCAGTATTTT.

This clone came up many times. The CDR3 DNA is TGCAGTGCTAGACCTACTAGCGTAGTATTTACAGATACGCAGTATTTT. Its protein product is CSARPTSVVFTDTQYF. This chain connects TRBV20-1 to TRBJ2-3; 7 bases match TRBD2. Germline V gene lookup returns CDR1 DFQATT and CDR2 SNEGSKA (reference sequence). J was trimmed by 3 bases and V by 2 bases; bases with no gene match: 11. The CDR3 spans 16 residues.

Ten or more counts support this clone. This chain uses TRBV20-1 with TRBJ2-3, with 14 bases aligning to TRBD2. V dropped 5 bases and J dropped 4; count of bases not matched to a gene: 11. Germline assignment: CDR1 DFQATT and CDR2 SNEGSKA (reference sequence). CDR3 length: 17 residues. CDR3 in amino acids: CSALAAGTSGSADTQYF. CDR3 in DNA: TGCAGTGCTCTCGCGGCCGGGACTAGCGGGAGCGCAGATACGCAGTATTTT.

For this clone: This could be a read error, since a much larger clone is one nucleotide away. DNA for the CDR3: TGTGCCATCAGTTCGGGACTAGCGGGCCTTTCCCAGTACTTC. Protein: CAISSGLAGLSQYF. This sequence joins TRBV5-8 and TRBJ2-5, with 12 bases lining up with TRBD2. The CDR3 is 14 amino acids. CDR1 is SGHTS, CDR2 YDEGEE, per germline. Losses at the gene ends were 9 bases for V and 9 bases for J; bases not matched to a gene: 12.

This clone ranks as medium-sized. The chain has TRBV6-1 and TRBJ2-1, with 9 bases fitting TRBD2. This CDR3 is 15 amino acids long. The junction had 10 bases not matched to a gene; V was cut back by 5 bases and J by 8 bases. CDR1 is MNHNS, CDR2 SASEGT, per germline. CDR3 loop: CASSSYSGSGHEQFF. Written as DNA, the CDR3 is TGTGCCAGCAGTTCCTATAGCGGGAGTGGCCATGAGCAGTTCTTC.

This clone was recorded at least ten times. CDR3 protein: CSAFGVDFGSNQPQHF. For the CDR3, the DNA is TGCAGTGCCTTCGGCGTCGACTTTGGGAGCAATCAGCCCCAGCATTTT. The chain links TRBV20-1 to TRBJ1-5; D is ambiguous. Trimming removed 6 bases from V and 1 base from J, with 19 bases in between. Germline V gene lookup returns CDR1 DFQATT and CDR2 SNEGSKA (reference sequence). The CDR3 extends over 16 amino acids.

Many counts were recorded for this clone. The rearrangement links TRBV4-3 to TRBJ2-7, with TRBD2 matching over 10 bases. With V trimmed by 1 base and J by 2 bases, 2 bases remained unmatched. The germline gives CDR1 LGHNA, CDR2 YSLEER. This CDR3 is 15 amino acids long. The CDR3 is CASSQGTSGTYEQYF. In DNA, the CDR3 is TGCGCCAGCAGCCAAGGGACTAGCGGTACCTACGAGCAGTACTTC.

The sample holds a few counts of this clone. An end of the junction differs from the germline gene, which may be a read error. This rearrangement joins TRBV6-4 to TRBJ2-2; D gene ambiguous. The germline gives CDR1 MRHNA, CDR2 SNTAGT. This CDR3 contains 13 residues. Written as DNA, the CDR3 is TGTGCCAACAGTGAGCATGTCACCGGGGAGCTGTTTTTT. Translated, it gives CANSEHVTGELFF.

This clone appeared many times. This chain joins TRBV28 and TRBJ2-1; 16 nucleotides align to TRBD2. The germline gives CDR1 MDHEN, CDR2 SYDVKM. The CDR3 sequence is 16 residues long. V was pared by 5 bases and J by 9 bases, with 7 bases of the junction left unmatched. The CDR3 DNA is TGTGCCAGCAGTACCCCCGGGACTAGCGGGAGGGCTGAGCAGTTCTTC. As protein: CASSTPGTSGRAEQFF. The variable domain in full, with the rest retrieved from reference TRBV28 and TRBJ2-1, is DVKVTQSSRYLVKRTGEKVFLECVQDMDHENMFWYRQDPGLGLRLIYFSYDVKMKEKGDIPEGYSVSREKKERFSLILESASTNQTSMYLCASSTPGTSGRAEQFFGPGTRLTVL.

In its sample, this clone ranks as medium-sized. The CDR3 DNA reads TGTGCCAGCAGTTTAGGGGGTTCCTACGAGCAGTACTTC. Translating it yields CASSLGGSYEQYF. V gene TRBV12-3 or TRBV12-4 combines with J gene TRBJ2-7; no firm D call. The CDR3 contains 13 residues. Trimming left V 1 base short and J 1 base short, with 5 bases between.

This clone was observed at least ten times. This chain connects TRBV2 to TRBJ1-5, with TRBD1 matching 10 bases. The length of the CDR3 is 13 residues. J was trimmed by 6 bases and V by 7 bases; bases with no gene match: 3. Per the germline V gene, CDR1 is SNHLY and CDR2 is FYNNEI. CDR3 bases: TGTGCCAGCACAGACAGGGGGCCTCAGCCCCAGCATTTT. Its protein product is CASTDRGPQPQHF.

This clone has a count of ten or more. The chain combines TRBV7-3 with TRBJ2-2; 7 bases fit TRBD1. Per the germline V gene, CDR1 is SGHTA and CDR2 is FQGTGA. The CDR3 runs to 15 residues. The J segment lost 4 bases and the V segment lost 8 bases, leaving 10 bases of the junction unmatched. CDR3 amino acids: CASGPYGTATGELFF. In DNA, the CDR3 is TGTGCCAGCGGCCCGTATGGGACAGCCACCGGGGAGCTGTTTTTT.

This clone has a count of ten or more. The chain employs TRBV9 and TRBJ2-7, with 9 bases matching TRBD1. The CDR3 runs 14 residues. J was trimmed by 4 bases and V by 4 bases; bases with no gene match: 6. Germline-derived CDR1 and CDR2 are SGDLS and YYNGEE. The CDR3 DNA is TGTGCCAGCAGCTTCGGGACAGGGAGTTACGAGCAGTACTTC. As protein: CASSFGTGSYEQYF.

Judged by abundance, this clone is medium-sized. This chain joins TRBV27 and TRBJ1-2; perhaps TRBD1 as D (5 bases). Trimming took 6 bases from V and 8 from J, leaving 16 bases between them. CDR1 and CDR2 (germline): MNHEY, SMNVEV (reference sequence). The CDR3 length is 13 residues. The CDR3 DNA sequence: TGTGCCAGCAGACCCATGGGGGTCCCGGGCTACACCTTC. It specifies CASRPMGVPGYTF.